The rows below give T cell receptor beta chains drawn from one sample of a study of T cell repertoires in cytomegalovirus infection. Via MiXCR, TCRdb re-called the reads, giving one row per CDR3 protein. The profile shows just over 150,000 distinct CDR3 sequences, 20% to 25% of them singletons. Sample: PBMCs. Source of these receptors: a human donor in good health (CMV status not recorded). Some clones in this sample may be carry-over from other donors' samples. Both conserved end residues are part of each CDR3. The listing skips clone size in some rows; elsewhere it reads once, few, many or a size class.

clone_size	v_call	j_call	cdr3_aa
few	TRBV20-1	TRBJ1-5	CSAQDRDNQPQHF
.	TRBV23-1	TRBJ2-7	CASSQSGCRGRSDEQYF
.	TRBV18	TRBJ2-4	CASSLRTEDIQYF
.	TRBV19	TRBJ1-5	CASKTGRDQPQHF
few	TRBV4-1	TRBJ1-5	CASSPLWGRAGNQPQHF
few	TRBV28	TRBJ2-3	CASSLSRTRDTQYF
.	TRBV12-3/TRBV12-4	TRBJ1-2	CASSPQEVYGYTF
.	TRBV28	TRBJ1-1	CASTLSGTAPVAFF
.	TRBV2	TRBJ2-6	CASSEEEAGANVLTF
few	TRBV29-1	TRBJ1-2	CSVVPDGERYGYTF
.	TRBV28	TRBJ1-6	CASSVGGQGPSPLHF
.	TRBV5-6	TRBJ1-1	CASSWDSENTEAFF
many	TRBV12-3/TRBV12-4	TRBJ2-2	CATLRGGITGELFF
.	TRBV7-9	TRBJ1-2	CASSLDHYGYTF
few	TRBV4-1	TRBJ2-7	CASSQVKTSGSSSSYEQYF
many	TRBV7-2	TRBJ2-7	CASSFASAGSYEQYF
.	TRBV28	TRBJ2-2	CASSFISGGGGTGELFF
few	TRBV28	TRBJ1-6	CASSPPENNSPLHF
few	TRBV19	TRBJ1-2	CASSISDYGYTF
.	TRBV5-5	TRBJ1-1	CASSLEPGTEAFF
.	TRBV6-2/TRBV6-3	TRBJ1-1	CASSSPRGAYTEAFF
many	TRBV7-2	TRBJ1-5	CASSSTNLQGWNQPQHF
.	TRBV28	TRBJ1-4	CASSFPSTNEKLFF
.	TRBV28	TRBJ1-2	CASSSTGGAGHGYTF
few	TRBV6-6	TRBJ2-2	CASSYAGDTGELFF
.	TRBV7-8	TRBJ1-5	CASSLARSQQPQHF